Presented here are 14 T cell receptor beta chains from one specimen sequenced in a study of technical replicates of blood from a handful of donors. Using immunoSEQ multiplex PCR, the repertoire was profiled, and TCRdb retains in-frame clones only, with some absent. The table shows 65,000 to 95,000 clones, with 95% to 98% occurring only once. Sequenced input: T cells isolated from PBMCs. The receptors come from a human donor in good health.

This chain uses TRBV27 with TRBJ2-2, with D possibly TRBD1 on 6 matching bases. The CDR3 contains 15 residues. The V end lost 3 bases, the J end lost 4 bases, and 12 bases lay between the germline ends. CDR1 is MNHEY and CDR2 is SMNVEV in the germline V gene (reference sequence). CDR3 region: CASSLQDSSTGELFF. In nucleotides, the CDR3 is TGTGCCAGCAGTTTGCAGGACAGTTCCACCGGGGAGCTGTTTTTT.

V gene TRBV11-2 combines with J gene TRBJ2-7; TRBD2 agrees at 9 bases. Germline lookup yields CDR1 SGHAT and CDR2 FQNNGV. The CDR3 has 15 residues. The junction had 4 bases not matched to a gene; V was cut back by 1 base and J by 3 bases. CDR3 nucleotide sequence: TGTGCCAGCAGCTTAGCTAGCGGGGCGATCTACGAGCAGTACTTC. Protein product: CASSLASGAIYEQYF.

The chain couples TRBV5-1 to TRBJ1-6; weak D call: TRBD1 (5 bases). This CDR3 has 13 residues. Germline values: CDR1 SGHRS, CDR2 YFSETQ. V was shortened by 4 bases and J by 8 bases, with 10 bases between the two germline ends. CDR3 DNA sequence: TGCGCCAGCAGCCGGCAGGGTGATTCACCCCTCCACTTT. This translates into CASSRQGDSPLHF.

The rearrangement links TRBV13 to TRBJ1-5; TRBD1 agrees at 8 bases. V was pared by 3 bases and J by 0 bases, with 7 bases of the junction left unmatched. The germline CDR1 and CDR2 sequences are PRHDT and FYEKMQ (reference sequence). The CDR3 is 17 amino acids. The CDR3 is CASSFGGTGYSNQPQHF. The CDR3 DNA reads as TGTGCCAGCAGCTTTGGAGGGACAGGTTATAGCAATCAGCCCCAGCATTTT.

The sample holds one count of this clone. The V gene is TRBV28, the J gene TRBJ1-3; weak D call: TRBD1 (5 bases). V dropped 6 bases and J dropped 4 bases, with 28 bases sitting between them. The CDR3 contains 19 residues. Germline V gene data show CDR1 as MDHEN and CDR2 as SYDVKM. The CDR3 loop is CASRNLGSFELPGGNTIYF. The CDR3 nucleotides read TGTGCCAGCAGGAATCTCGGGAGCTTCGAACTACCAGGGGGAAACACCATATATTTT. The variable domain in full, completed from reference TRBV28 and TRBJ1-3, reads DVKVTQSSRYLVKRTGEKVFLECVQDMDHENMFWYRQDPGLGLRLIYFSYDVKMKEKGDIPEGYSVSREKKERFSLILESASTNQTSMYLCASRNLGSFELPGGNTIYFGEGSWLTVV.

The chain is built from TRBV5-6 and TRBJ2-5, with 10 bases aligning to TRBD2. Trimming removed 4 bases from V and 4 bases from J; junction bases left unmatched: 1. The V gene's germline CDR1 is SGHDT and CDR2 YYEEEE. CDR3 length: 13 amino acids. Here the CDR3 reads CASSLAGAETQYF. In DNA form, the CDR3 reads TGTGCCAGCAGCCTAGCGGGAGCAGAGACCCAGTACTTC.

This sequence joins TRBV29-1 and TRBJ2-7; D call uncertain. Trimming removed 2 bases at V and 0 bases at J, with 5 bases between. Germline V lookup: CDR1 SQVTM, CDR2 ANQGSEA. This CDR3 has 12 amino acids. The CDR3 spells CSVESPSYEQYF. The CDR3 DNA sequence: TGCAGCGTTGAATCTCCCTCCTACGAGCAGTACTTC.

The chain joins TRBV15 to TRBJ2-1; D is unclear. The germline V gene has CDR1 LNHNV and CDR2 YYDKDF (reference sequence). The CDR3 is 13 amino acids. Trimming shortened V by 0 bases and J by 5 bases, and 5 bases separated the two germline ends. CDR3: CATSRDRDNEQFF. CDR3 sequence (DNA): TGTGCCACCAGCAGAGACCGGGACAATGAGCAGTTCTTC. Full variable domain (remainder filled in from reference TRBV15 and TRBJ2-1): DAMVIQNPRYQVTQFGKPVTLSCSQTLNHNVMYWYQQKSSQAPKLLFHYYDKDFNNEADTPDNFQSRRPNTSFCFLDIRSPGLGDTAMYLCATSRDRDNEQFFGPGTRLTVL.

The chain recombines TRBV6-8 with TRBJ2-4, with TRBD2 identical over 7 bases. The germline CDR1 and CDR2 sequences are MNHGY and SAAAGT. The CDR3 loop spans 15 amino acids. The ends lost 6 bases at V and 7 bases at J; junction bases unmatched: 12. CDR3 in amino acids: CASSSGLPARNIQYF. DNA for the CDR3: TGTGCCAGCAGCTCGGGACTACCAGCCAGGAACATTCAGTACTTC.

V usage is TRBV19 and J usage is TRBJ2-3; 12 bases map to TRBD2. The J segment lost 2 bases and the V segment lost 7 bases, leaving 13 bases of the junction unmatched. The CDR3 sequence is 18 residues long. Germline CDR1 LNHDA, CDR2 SQIVND (reference sequence). CDR3 residues: CASTYSASGGAPTDTQYF. As DNA, the CDR3 is TGTGCCAGTACCTATTCGGCTAGCGGGGGGGCCCCCACAGATACGCAGTATTTT. Combining the CDR3 with reference TRBV19 and TRBJ2-3 gives the whole variable domain DGGITQSPKYLFRKEGQNVTLSCEQNLNHDAMYWYRQDPGQGLRLIYYSQIVNDFQKGDIAEGYSVSREKKESFPLTVTSAQKNPTAFYLCASTYSASGGAPTDTQYFGPGTRLTVL.

V is TRBV28 and J is TRBJ1-1; D is uncertain. Germline V gives CDR1 MDHEN, CDR2 SYDVKM. CDR3 length equals 12 residues. Trimming removed 6 bases from V and 1 base from J, with 6 bases in between. The CDR3 region is CASSTANTEAFF. The CDR3 region has the DNA TGTGCCAGCAGCACAGCGAACACTGAAGCTTTCTTT.

V and J are TRBV5-4 and TRBJ2-7; 13 bases match TRBD2. This CDR3 comprises 15 residues. V shed 4 bases, J shed 4 bases, and the junction held 5 bases outside the gene matches. The germline V gene has CDR1 SGHNT and CDR2 YYREEE (reference sequence). The CDR3 loop is CASSPGTSGMYEQYF. The CDR3 region has the DNA TGTGCCAGCAGCCCTGGGACTAGCGGGATGTACGAGCAGTACTTC.

The chain uses TRBV7-7 and TRBJ2-5; 9 bases match TRBD2. J lost 1 base, V lost 1 base, and 7 bases had no gene match. This CDR3 spans 17 amino acids. The germline V gene encodes CDR1 SSHAT and CDR2 FNYEAQ (reference sequence). The CDR3 coding sequence is TGTGCCAGCAGCTTAGGGGCGGGAGGGCCGTCCCAAGAGACCCAGTACTTC. It encodes CASSLGAGGPSQETQYF.

The CDR3 nucleotides are TGTGCCAGCAGCTTCACAGGGGCCGTCGGAGATGGCTACACCTTC. Translated, it gives CASSFTGAVGDGYTF. The rearrangement links TRBV7-3 to TRBJ1-2, with 7 nucleotides matching TRBD1. Germline V gives CDR1 SGHTA, CDR2 FQGTGA. After removal of 3 bases from V and 6 bases from J, the junction contained 10 bases not matched to a gene. This CDR3 region has 15 residues.